Presented here are 3 T cell receptor beta chains from one specimen sequenced in a study of CD8+ T cells in alopecia areata. cDNA prepared by RNA extraction and subsequent reverse transcription served as the template for sequencing. TCRdb's table, derived via immunoSEQ multiplex PCR, lists solely in-frame clones and lacks some. The sample lists about 140,000 clones; 86% were seen once. As for treatment: oral pan-JAK inhibitor, 5-10 mg twice daily. Sequenced material: CD8+ T cells sorted from blood, taken at week 4, from a patient treated with tofacitinib. Receptors originate from a human donor with alopecia areata.

The genes are TRBV7-9 and TRBJ1-2; TRBD1 agrees at 8 bases. Trimming cost V 1 base and J 6 bases; bases outside gene matches: 7. The CDR3 is 15 amino acids. The germline V gene has CDR1 SEHNR and CDR2 FQNEAQ (reference sequence). In DNA, the CDR3 is TGTGCCAGCAGCTTAGGTCGGGGGACAGGCGATGGCTACACCTTC. Residues: CASSLGRGTGDGYTF.

The rearrangement uses TRBV30 and TRBJ2-2; 9 nucleotides agree with TRBD1. The CDR3 has 14 residues. Losses at the gene ends were 0 bases for V and 6 bases for J; bases not matched to a gene: 2. The germline CDR1 and CDR2 sequences are GTSNPN and SVGIG (reference sequence). The CDR3: CAWSVQGAAGELFF. The CDR3 DNA follows: TGTGCCTGGAGTGTACAGGGGGCCGCCGGGGAGCTGTTTTTT.

The chain combines TRBV11-2 with TRBJ2-7, with TRBD2 matching 12 bases. This CDR3 is 15 amino acids long. Germline-derived CDR1 and CDR2 are SGHAT and FQNNGV. With 1 base clipped from V and 5 bases from J, the junction kept 3 bases outside the gene matches. Here the CDR3 DNA reads TGTGCCAGCAGCTTAGGGACTAGCGGGAACAACGAGCAGTACTTC. Translation: CASSLGTSGNNEQYF.